Reported below is one T cell receptor beta chain. The data were obtained in a study of control samples from healthy donors and cancer patients. Produced via immunoSEQ multiplex PCR; TCRdb's table is partial and in-frame only. The sample records 130,000 or so clones, roughly 90% being singletons. Germline V gene sequence: CDR1 ENHRY, CDR2 SYGVKD. Trimming left V 4 bases short and J 1 base short, with 10 bases between. CDR3 length: 14 residues. The source is a middle-aged man in good health. The material sequenced was blood. The chain employs TRBV10-3 and TRBJ1-1; perhaps TRBD1 as D (5 bases). The DNA of the CDR3 is TGTGCCATCAGTGGTGGGGCTCCGAACACTGAAGCTTTCTTT. Its translation: CAISGGAPNTEAFF.